The T cell receptor (beta chain) described here comes from a study of CD4 T cells in relation to SARS-CoV-2 and coronaviruses. Study details: Negative control cultures got HIV-1 Nef peptides or no peptide.

Germline CDR1 KGHSH, CDR2 LQKENI. With V trimmed by 6 bases and J by 0 bases, 1 base remained unmatched. The CDR3 covers 14 residues. TCRdb keeps only in-frame clones here, not all; method: immunoSEQ multiplex PCR. The data hold just over 25,000 clones, with 65% to 80% observed a single time. The unexposed donors gave CD4+ T cells in about 2011-2019, prior to COVID-19. After roughly 9 days of culture, CD4+ T cells were isolated. This clone turned up a few times. Its specificity is unknown. The receptor comes from a human donor in good health. Sample: CD4+ T cells from PBMCs, cultured in vitro. J is TRBJ2-2 and V is TRBV18; 7 nucleotides align to TRBD2. CDR3 in amino acids: CASSGGSNTGELFF. As DNA, the CDR3 is TGTGCCAGCTCCGGGGGGTCGAACACCGGGGAGCTGTTTTTT.